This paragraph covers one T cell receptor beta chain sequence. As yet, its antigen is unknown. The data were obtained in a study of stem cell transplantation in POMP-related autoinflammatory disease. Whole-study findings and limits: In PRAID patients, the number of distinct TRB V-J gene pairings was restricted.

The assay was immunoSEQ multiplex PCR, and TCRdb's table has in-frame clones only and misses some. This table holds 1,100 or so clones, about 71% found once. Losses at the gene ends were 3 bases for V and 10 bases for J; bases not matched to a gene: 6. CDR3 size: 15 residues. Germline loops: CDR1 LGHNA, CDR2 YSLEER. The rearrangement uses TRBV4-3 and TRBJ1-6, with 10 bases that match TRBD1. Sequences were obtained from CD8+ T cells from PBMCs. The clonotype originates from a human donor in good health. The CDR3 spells CASSHLRDRGSPLHF. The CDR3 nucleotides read TGCGCCAGCAGCCACCTCCGGGACAGGGGATCACCCCTCCACTTT.